The next 26 T cell receptor beta chains were all read from a single sample in a study of early T cells in non-severe SARS-CoV-2 infection listed by TCRdb under 2021. The method behind the library was 5' RACE. Sequencer: NextSeq 500. TCRdb handled the public reads itself, with Q25 trimming in fastp and clone calling in MiXCR, and kept productive beta chains. All rows with the same CDR3 protein become a single entry with the most common DNA and genes. For this sample the table gives 35,000 to 40,000 distinct CDR3 sequences, of which nearly 6% were detected only once. The ten largest clones add up to 7.6% of the sample. The sample was whole blood. Receptor source: an adult who was a healthcare worker with PCR-confirmed SARS-CoV-2 infection or an uninfected control (not recorded which).

The J gene is TRBJ2-3, the V gene TRBV7-2; TRBD2 aligns across 10 bases. V was pared by 7 bases and J by 5 bases, with 6 bases of the junction left unmatched. The CDR3 runs 14 residues. The V gene's germline CDR1 is SGHTA and CDR2 FQGNSA. CDR3 loop: CASMSGGAGDTQYF. DNA of the CDR3: TGTGCCAGCATGAGCGGGGGGGCGGGAGATACGCAGTATTTT.

This clonotype appeared many times. J is TRBJ1-2 and V is TRBV29-1; D unclear. The CDR3 is 10 residues long. Germline assignment: CDR1 SQVTM and CDR2 ANQGSEA. Trimming took 5 bases from V and 3 from J, leaving 4 bases between them. In nucleotides, the CDR3 is TGCAGCGTTTCTGACTATGGCTACACCTTC. This translates into CSVSDYGYTF.

This clonotype occurred many times. The rearrangement uses TRBV5-1 and TRBJ2-6; no reliable D call. Germline CDR1 and CDR2: SGHRS and YFSETQ. This CDR3 has 16 residues. The V end lost 5 bases, the J end lost 0 bases, and 12 bases lay between the germline ends. DNA of the CDR3: TGCGCCAGCAGTCGAGCTCCGGGCTCTGGGGCCAACGTCCTGACTTTC. It is translated as CASSRAPGSGANVLTF.

This clonotype was detected ten times or more. The genes are TRBV7-6 and TRBJ2-3; 8 positions agree with TRBD2. The CDR3 covers 19 residues. CDR1 and CDR2 from the germline V gene are SGHVS and FNYEAQ. V was pared by 5 bases and J by 2 bases, with 18 bases of the junction left unmatched. CDR3 DNA sequence: TGTGCCAGCAGCACTGAAGCGAATAGGGCGGGGGGATACACAGATACGCAGTATTTT. Its protein is CASSTEANRAGGYTDTQYF.

This clonotype has ten or more counts. V and J are TRBV3-1 and TRBJ1-1; D uncertain. CDR1 is LGHDT and CDR2 is YNNKEL in the germline V gene (reference sequence). This CDR3 contains 13 residues. Trimming cost V 1 base and J 2 bases, with 5 bases left between them. CDR3 coding DNA: TGTGCCAGCAGCCAAGGACATAACACTGAAGCTTTCTTT. This encodes CASSQGHNTEAFF.

There are many counts of this clonotype. V gene TRBV7-2 combines with J gene TRBJ2-3; TRBD2 agrees at 11 bases. Looked up from germline, CDR1 is SGHTA and CDR2 is FQGNSA. This CDR3 has 15 residues. V lost 0 bases, J lost 6 bases, and 2 bases stayed unmatched. The CDR3 nucleotides read TGTGCCAGCAGCTTAGCGGCTAGCGGGAGGGATACGCAGTATTTT. Its protein is CASSLAASGRDTQYF.

This clonotype was recorded at least ten times. This rearrangement joins TRBV6-2 or TRBV6-3 to TRBJ2-1, with D perhaps assigned TRBD1 or TRBD2 (5 bases each). Trimming cost V 6 bases and J 8 bases, with 17 bases left between them. CDR3 size: 14 residues. Germline CDR1 reads MNHEY; CDR2 reads SVGEGT. The CDR3 nucleotides are TGTGCCAGCAGCCGGGACGTCGTCGCAGATGAGCAGTTCTTC. Encoded protein: CASSRDVVADEQFF.

This clonotype was seen repeatedly, ten times or more. The rearrangement joins TRBV7-9 to TRBJ2-3; 12 bases line up with TRBD2. With 4 bases clipped from V and 3 bases from J, the junction kept 8 bases outside the gene matches. This CDR3 has 17 amino acids. The germline CDR1 and CDR2 sequences are SEHNR and FQNEAQ (reference sequence). The CDR3 nucleotides read TGTGCCAGCAGCTGGGGGGCGACTAGCGGGGGAACAGATACGCAGTATTTT. Translated: CASSWGATSGGTDTQYF.

The table lists this clonotype with a few counts. The J gene is TRBJ2-5, the V gene TRBV20-1; 11 bases align to TRBD2. Germline V lookup: CDR1 DFQATT, CDR2 SNEGSKA (reference sequence). V gave up 5 bases and J gave up 4 bases; unmatched junction bases: 6. CDR3 length: 14 amino acids. The CDR3 region is CSAPTSGASETQYF. CDR3 nucleotide sequence: TGCAGTGCTCCGACTAGCGGGGCTTCAGAGACCCAGTACTTC.

In its sample, this clonotype was seen a few times. The V call is TRBV6-4, the J call TRBJ2-1; D is uncertain. Trimming left V 5 bases short and J 2 bases short, with 13 bases between. The CDR3 contains 15 residues. Germline CDR1 is MRHNA and CDR2 is SNTAGT. The CDR3 spells CASSRSGEPYNEQFF. The CDR3 DNA is TGTGCCAGCAGTCGGTCAGGAGAACCCTACAATGAGCAGTTCTTC.

There are many counts of this clonotype. J is TRBJ1-2 and V is TRBV20-1, with TRBD1 matching over 8 bases. Germline CDR1 reads DFQATT; CDR2 reads SNEGSKA (reference sequence). After removal of 5 bases from V and 4 bases from J, the junction contained 6 bases not matched to a gene. This CDR3 has 13 residues. CDR3 sequence (DNA): TGCAGTGCTGCACAGGGGGGGGGCTATGGCTACACCTTC. This encodes CSAAQGGGYGYTF.

The table lists this clonotype with a few counts. The chain uses TRBV19 and TRBJ1-5; no reliable D call. Germline CDR1 reads LNHDA; CDR2 reads SQIVND (reference sequence). The CDR3 sequence is 12 residues long. V shed 3 bases and J shed 12 bases, with 12 bases lying between them. CDR3 region: CASSMALNHQHF. CDR3 coding DNA: TGTGCCAGTAGTATGGCCCTAAATCACCAGCATTTT. Using reference TRBV19 and TRBJ1-5 for the parts outside the CDR3, the full variable domain is DGGITQSPKYLFRKEGQNVTLSCEQNLNHDAMYWYRQDPGQGLRLIYYSQIVNDFQKGDIAEGYSVSREKKESFPLTVTSAQKNPTAFYLCASSMALNHQHFGDGTRLSIL.

Many counts were recorded for this clonotype. The chain carries TRBV2 and TRBJ1-5; D gene ambiguous. CDR3 size: 14 residues. The germline gives CDR1 SNHLY, CDR2 FYNNEI. The V end was cut by 3 bases, the J end by 0 bases, with 6 bases between. The CDR3: CASSDLSSNQPQHF. In DNA, the CDR3 is TGTGCCAGCAGTGATTTGAGTAGCAATCAGCCCCAGCATTTT. The full variable domain, completed using reference TRBV2 and TRBJ1-5, is EPEVTQTPSHQVTQMGQEVILRCVPISNHLYFYWYRQILGQKVEFLVSFYNNEISEKSEIFDDQFSVERPDGSNFTLKIRSTKLEDSAMYFCASSDLSSNQPQHFGDGTRLSIL.

Ten or more counts support this clonotype. The J gene is TRBJ2-5, the V gene TRBV6-2 or TRBV6-3; the match to TRBD2 covers 9 bases. With 5 bases clipped from V and 5 bases from J, the junction kept 12 bases outside the gene matches. The germline V gene encodes CDR1 MNHEY and CDR2 SVGEGT. The length of the CDR3 is 16 residues. In DNA form, the CDR3 reads TGTGCCAGCAGTAATCAAGCGGGGGGACCCTCGGAGACCCAGTACTTC. Its protein is CASSNQAGGPSETQYF.

This clonotype has ten or more counts. The chain carries TRBV2 and TRBJ1-2, with 7 bases that match TRBD1. CDR1 and CDR2 (germline): SNHLY, FYNNEI. The CDR3 is 13 residues long. The junction had 7 bases not matched to a gene; V was cut back by 6 bases and J by 6 bases. This CDR3 reads CASRYQGVDGYTF. The CDR3 coding sequence is TGTGCCAGCAGATATCAGGGGGTTGATGGCTACACCTTC.

This clonotype came up many times. The V and J genes are TRBV2 and TRBJ2-7; D might be TRBD1 (6 bases). Trimming stripped 5 bases from V and 7 bases from J, with 18 bases between. The CDR3 covers 14 residues. In germline, CDR1 is SNHLY, CDR2 FYNNEI. The CDR3 nucleotides read TGTGCCAGCAGTAGTCCCGGGACACGTGGGGAGCAGTACTTC. It specifies CASSSPGTRGEQYF.

This clonotype showed up many times. In nucleotides, the CDR3 is TGTGCCAGCAGGAGGACAGGGGACAGGGGGGAGACCCAGTACTTC. Encoded protein: CASRRTGDRGETQYF. This sequence joins TRBV2 and TRBJ2-5; 11 positions match TRBD1. The V gene's germline CDR1 is SNHLY and CDR2 FYNNEI. Losses at the gene ends were 6 bases for V and 5 bases for J; bases not matched to a gene: 8. The CDR3 length is 15 residues.

This clonotype was observed at least ten times. V gene TRBV4-1 combines with J gene TRBJ1-1, with D perhaps TRBD1 (5 bases). The CDR3 is 15 residues long. In germline, CDR1 is MGHRA, CDR2 YSYEKL. The germline V and J ends were trimmed by 0 bases and 1 base, with 9 bases remaining between them. The CDR3 DNA reads as TGCGCCAGCAGCCAAGATGGCGGGGGGAACACTGAAGCTTTCTTT. Residues: CASSQDGGGNTEAFF.

In its sample, this clonotype was seen many times. V usage is TRBV29-1 and J usage is TRBJ2-1; 11 nucleotides line up with TRBD2. V gave up 8 bases and J gave up 0 bases; unmatched junction bases: 15. The CDR3 has 18 amino acids. CDR1 and CDR2 (germline): SQVTM, ANQGSEA. CDR3 in DNA: TGCAGCCCTTTGCTGATAGCGGGAGGGCCGAGCTCCTACAATGAGCAGTTCTTC. Translation gives CSPLLIAGGPSSYNEQFF.

This clonotype has ten or more counts. This chain uses TRBV13 with TRBJ2-5; weak D call: TRBD2 (5 bases). Trimming took 1 base from V and 4 from J, leaving 10 bases between them. Germline assignment: CDR1 PRHDT and CDR2 FYEKMQ (reference sequence). This CDR3 has 14 residues. The DNA for the CDR3 is TGTGCCAGCAGCTTAGTCCAGGCGGGAGAGACCCAGTACTTC. This codes for CASSLVQAGETQYF.

This clonotype has ten or more counts. The genes are TRBV7-2 and TRBJ2-4; 9 bases match TRBD1. With 4 bases clipped from V and 5 bases from J, the junction kept 3 bases outside the gene matches. Germline lookup yields CDR1 SGHTA and CDR2 FQGNSA. The CDR3 runs to 14 residues. The DNA of the CDR3 is TGTGCCAGCAGCTCAGGACAGGGGCAAAACATTCAGTACTTC. It yields the protein CASSSGQGQNIQYF.

At least ten counts were recorded for this clonotype. The V call is TRBV6-5, the J call TRBJ1-1; 7 nucleotides line up with TRBD1. The trim removed 6 bases at V and 3 bases at J, leaving 4 bases unmatched. Germline values: CDR1 MNHEY, CDR2 SVGAGI. The CDR3 length is 13 residues. The CDR3 sequence is CASRPGQHTEAFF. Here the CDR3 DNA reads TGTGCCAGCAGGCCGGGACAGCACACTGAAGCTTTCTTT.

A few counts support this clonotype. This chain links TRBV7-2 with TRBJ1-2, with a possible D match to TRBD1 (5 bases). Deletions cut 4 bases from V and 4 bases from J, with 25 bases between. The CDR3 sequence is 18 residues long. Per the germline V gene, CDR1 is SGHTA and CDR2 is FQGNSA. CDR3 in DNA: TGTGCCAGCAGCTCCATAGGACACACTGATACGACGGGCTATGGCTACACCTTC. Translated: CASSSIGHTDTTGYGYTF. Looking up the rest from reference TRBV7-2 and TRBJ1-2 gives the full variable domain: GAGVSQSPSNKVTEKGKDVELRCDPISGHTALYWYRQSLGQGLEFLIYFQGNSAPDKSGLPSDRFSAERTGGSVSTLTIQRTQQEDSAVYLCASSSIGHTDTTGYGYTFGSGTRLTVV.

This clonotype was detected a few times. The chain carries TRBV6-2 or TRBV6-3 and TRBJ1-5, with D tentatively TRBD1 (5 bases). In germline, CDR1 is MNHEY, CDR2 SVGEGT. V lost 5 bases, J lost 7 bases, and 12 bases lay in between. This CDR3 comprises 13 residues. This CDR3 reads CASSPGRFQPQHF. DNA of the CDR3: TGTGCCAGCAGTCCGGGACGGTTCCAGCCCCAGCATTTT.

This clonotype appeared many times. This chain joins TRBV2 and TRBJ1-1; 7 bases line up with TRBD1. Trimming took 7 bases from V and 1 from J; bases not matched to a gene: 3. The CDR3 has 13 amino acids. Looked up from germline, CDR1 is SNHLY and CDR2 is FYNNEI. For the CDR3, the DNA is TGTGCCAGCAAGGGACAGCCGAACACTGAAGCTTTCTTT. Translating gives CASKGQPNTEAFF.

This clonotype was counted at least ten times. V and J are TRBV7-2 and TRBJ2-3; possible D gene TRBD2, 6 bases. CDR1 is SGHTA, CDR2 FQGNSA, per germline. Trimming shortened V by 8 bases and J by 2 bases, and 14 bases separated the two germline ends. The CDR3 loop spans 14 amino acids. The CDR3 sequence is CASVARGLTDTQYF. In DNA, the CDR3 is TGTGCCAGCGTTGCGCGGGGCCTCACAGATACGCAGTATTTT.